A selection of T cell receptor beta chains follows, all from one sample in a study of STAT5B mutations in CD4+ large granular lymphocyte leukemia. Profiling relied on immunoSEQ multiplex PCR, and the TCRdb table lists in-frame clones only, not all of them. The table lists approximately 39,000 clones, about 82% of them singletons. Sequencing used CD4+ T cells from blood buffy coats. These receptors were taken from a human donor in good health. The CDR3 runs from the conserved cysteine through the conserved F or W. The D gene is left open where the match is weak. Not all rows give a size; the values are once, few, many and, for expanded clones, a class.

clone size	V gene	J gene	CDR3 length	D gene	CDR3 protein	CDR3 DNA
NA	TRBV7-3	TRBJ1-3	16	NA	CASSLGLPDSGNTIYF	TGTGCCAGCAGCTTAGGGCTGCCAGATTCTGGAAACACCATATATTTT
NA	TRBV9	TRBJ1-1	14	TRBD1	CASSIGQGRTEAFF	TGTGCCAGCAGCATAGGACAGGGAAGGACTGAAGCTTTCTTT
few	TRBV11-3	TRBJ2-4	14	TRBD2	CASSLWQAGDIQYF	TGTGCCAGCAGCTTATGGCAGGCGGGAGACATTCAGTACTTC
NA	TRBV7-9	TRBJ1-6	15	NA	CASSLQPPYNSPLHF	TGTGCCAGCAGCCTACAGCCTCCCTATAATTCACCCCTCCACTTT
few	TRBV19	TRBJ1-2	13	NA	CASSIDNRYGYTF	TGTGCCAGTAGTATAGATAACCGCTATGGCTACACCTTC
NA	TRBV19	TRBJ2-5	16	NA	CASSPRNVGSGETQYF	TGTGCCAGTAGCCCCCGGAACGTGGGAAGTGGGGAGACCCAGTACTTC
NA	TRBV5-1	TRBJ2-2	15	NA	CASSPPTANTGELFF	TGCGCCAGCAGCCCCCCGACAGCGAACACCGGGGAGCTGTTTTTT
few	TRBV4-2	TRBJ2-1	13	NA	CASSQGVGDEQFF	TGTGCCAGCAGCCAAGGGGTGGGCGATGAGCAGTTCTTC
NA	TRBV29-1	TRBJ1-2	11	NA	CSVEEAYGYTF	TGCAGCGTTGAGGAGGCCTATGGCTACACCTTC
NA	TRBV19	TRBJ1-5	13	TRBD1	CASSMDRDQPQHF	TGTGCCAGTAGTATGGACAGGGACCAGCCCCAGCATTTT
NA	TRBV9	TRBJ1-4	17	TRBD1	CASSVHDTGASGEKLFF	TGTGCCAGCAGCGTTCACGATACAGGGGCCTCGGGGGAAAAACTGTTTTTT
NA	TRBV11-3	TRBJ2-7	15	TRBD2	CASSSWTSGSYEQYF	TGTGCCAGCAGCTCTTGGACTAGCGGGAGCTACGAGCAGTACTTC
NA	TRBV28	TRBJ2-7	14	TRBD2	CASRAERDSYEQYF	TGTGCCAGCAGGGCTGAGCGGGACTCCTACGAGCAGTACTTC
NA	TRBV4-1	TRBJ2-3	16	TRBD2	CASSPGLAGGPDTQYF	TGCGCCAGCAGTCCTGGGCTAGCGGGGGGGCCAGATACGCAGTATTTT
NA	TRBV7-9	TRBJ2-1	12	NA	CASSFRGDEQFF	TGTGCCAGCAGCTTCAGGGGAGATGAGCAGTTCTTC
NA	TRBV25-1	TRBJ1-5	14	TRBD1	CASSGRTGNQPQHF	TGTGCCAGCAGTGGGAGGACAGGGAATCAGCCCCAGCATTTT
NA	TRBV5-6	TRBJ1-1	15	NA	CASSALQGGYTEAFF	TGTGCCAGCAGCGCCCTACAGGGAGGGTACACTGAAGCTTTCTTT
medium-sized	TRBV7-9	TRBJ2-7	18	TRBD2	CASSLVARAGGPRNEQYF	TGTGCCAGCAGCTTAGTGGCGCGAGCGGGAGGGCCTCGGAACGAGCAGTACTTC
NA	TRBV10-3	TRBJ1-5	15	NA	CAISESGDSNQPQHF	TGTGCCATCAGTGAGTCGGGGGATAGCAATCAGCCCCAGCATTTT
NA	TRBV11-3	TRBJ2-1	19	TRBD1	CASSLSSPMGRGSGNEQFF	TGTGCCAGCAGCTTATCGAGCCCCATGGGCAGGGGGTCAGGGAATGAGCAGTTCTTC
NA	TRBV12-5	TRBJ1-2	12	NA	CASAPWGGGYTF	TGTGCTAGTGCCCCATGGGGTGGCGGCTACACCTTC
NA	TRBV9	TRBJ1-1	14	NA	CASRRDTVGTEAFF	TGTGCCAGCCGCCGCGACACGGTGGGCACTGAAGCTTTCTTT
NA	TRBV19	TRBJ1-4	18	NA	CASSINGRIGRDKEKLFF	TGTGCCAGTAGTATTAATGGCCGGATCGGCAGGGATAAAGAAAAACTGTTTTTT
once	TRBV5-8	TRBJ2-1	14	NA	CASFRDSAYNEQFF	TGTGCCAGCTTTCGTGATTCGGCTTACAATGAGCAGTTCTTC
NA	TRBV28	TRBJ1-5	14	NA	CASSLGSGNQPQHF	TGTGCCAGCAGTTTAGGTTCGGGGAATCAGCCCCAGCATTTT
once	TRBV11-3	TRBJ2-1	15	TRBD2	CASSLVGGDHNEQFF	TGTGCCAGCAGCTTAGTTGGGGGGGACCACAATGAGCAGTTCTTC
NA	TRBV5-1	TRBJ2-1	15	TRBD2	CASRPLPGTSGEQFF	TGCGCCAGCAGACCCCTACCGGGGACTAGCGGTGAGCAGTTCTTC
NA	TRBV5-1	TRBJ2-3	16	NA	CASSEGGRISTDTQYF	TGCGCCAGCAGTGAGGGGGGTCGAATAAGCACAGATACGCAGTATTTT
once	TRBV11-3	TRBJ2-1	14	TRBD2	CASSLGLAGNEQFF	TGTGCCAGCAGCTTAGGGCTAGCGGGAAATGAGCAGTTCTTC
NA	TRBV28	TRBJ2-5	12	NA	CASSLGVETQYF	TGTGCCAGCAGTTTAGGGGTGGAGACCCAGTACTTC
NA	TRBV5-6	TRBJ2-1	13	NA	CASSPWAYNEQFF	TGTGCCAGCAGCCCTTGGGCCTACAATGAGCAGTTCTTC
NA	TRBV7-3	TRBJ2-2	15	TRBD1	CASRYRGAGTGELFF	TGTGCCAGCAGATACAGGGGCGCGGGCACCGGGGAGCTGTTTTTT
once	TRBV6-5	TRBJ1-2	16	NA	CASSYSRTGGGYGYTF	TGTGCCAGCAGTTATTCTAGGACTGGCGGTGGCTATGGCTACACCTTC
once	TRBV11-3	TRBJ2-3	13	TRBD1	CASGQGAIDTQYF	TGTGCCAGCGGACAGGGGGCAATAGATACGCAGTATTTT
once	TRBV11-3	TRBJ2-2	19	TRBD2	CASSLEWTSGLQWGGELFF	TGTGCCAGCAGCTTAGAGTGGACTAGCGGGCTCCAGTGGGGCGGGGAGCTGTTTTTT
NA	TRBV5-1	TRBJ2-7	12	NA	CASSTDGYEQYF	TGCGCCAGCAGCACCGACGGCTACGAGCAGTACTTC
NA	TRBV7-9	TRBJ2-1	15	TRBD1	CASSSDRGSYNEQFF	TGTGCCAGCAGCTCGGACAGGGGCTCCTACAATGAGCAGTTCTTC
NA	TRBV14	TRBJ1-1	13	NA	CASSQNMNTEAFF	TGTGCCAGCAGCCAAAATATGAACACTGAAGCTTTCTTT
NA	TRBV6-1	TRBJ1-5	14	TRBD1	CASSDNRGDQPQHF	TGTGCCAGCAGTGACAACAGGGGGGATCAGCCCCAGCATTTT
NA	TRBV27	TRBJ2-1	15	TRBD2	CASTREAGGRGEQFF	TGTGCCAGCACTAGAGAGGCGGGAGGTCGGGGTGAGCAGTTCTTC
NA	TRBV11-3	TRBJ2-5	16	TRBD2	CASSPRTSGSQETQYF	TGTGCCAGCAGCCCCCGGACTAGCGGGAGCCAAGAGACCCAGTACTTC
NA	TRBV2	TRBJ2-5	13	TRBD1	CASSGQGQETQYF	TGTGCCAGCAGCGGACAGGGGCAAGAGACCCAGTACTTC
NA	TRBV19	TRBJ1-5	18	NA	CAGSGGGFTGNSNQPQHF	TGTGCCGGCTCGGGCGGGGGCTTCACTGGAAATAGCAATCAGCCCCAGCATTTT
once	TRBV5-1	TRBJ2-3	16	TRBD1	CASSPGTDASTDTQYF	TGCGCCAGCAGCCCGGGGACAGACGCTAGCACAGATACGCAGTATTTT
NA	TRBV4-3	TRBJ1-2	15	NA	CASSQDGGNYYGYTF	TGCGCCAGCAGCCAAGATGGAGGGAACTACTATGGCTACACCTTC
NA	TRBV11-3	TRBJ2-7	15	NA	CASSLDLAAGGEQYF	TGTGCCAGCAGCTTAGATTTGGCCGCCGGCGGCGAGCAGTACTTC
few	TRBV4-2	TRBJ2-7	14	NA	CASSQGTTAYEQYF	TGTGCCAGCAGCCAAGGGACCACGGCCTACGAGCAGTACTTC
NA	TRBV6-6	TRBJ2-5	14	NA	CASSYSELKETQYF	TGTGCCAGCAGTTACTCAGAACTAAAAGAGACCCAGTACTTC
NA	TRBV7-9	TRBJ2-1	15	TRBD1	CASSFLPGQGNEQFF	TGTGCCAGCAGCTTCCTACCGGGACAGGGAAATGAGCAGTTCTTC
NA	TRBV5-5	TRBJ1-5	15	NA	CASSFSSYSNQPQHF	TGTGCCAGCAGCTTTAGCAGTTATAGCAATCAGCCCCAGCATTTT
NA	TRBV30	TRBJ2-2	15	TRBD2	CAWEEAAGAAGELFF	TGTGCCTGGGAAGAGGCGGCGGGAGCGGCCGGGGAGCTGTTTTTT
NA	TRBV5-1	TRBJ1-1	13	NA	CASSLAGETEAFF	TGCGCCAGCAGCTTGGCCGGGGAAACTGAAGCTTTCTTT
NA	TRBV9	TRBJ2-7	14	NA	CASSVLGSSYEQYF	TGTGCCAGCAGCGTCCTAGGAAGCTCCTACGAGCAGTACTTC
NA	TRBV4-1	TRBJ1-5	15	TRBD1	CASSQGTGGNQPQHF	TGCGCCAGCAGCCAAGGGACAGGGGGCAATCAGCCCCAGCATTTT